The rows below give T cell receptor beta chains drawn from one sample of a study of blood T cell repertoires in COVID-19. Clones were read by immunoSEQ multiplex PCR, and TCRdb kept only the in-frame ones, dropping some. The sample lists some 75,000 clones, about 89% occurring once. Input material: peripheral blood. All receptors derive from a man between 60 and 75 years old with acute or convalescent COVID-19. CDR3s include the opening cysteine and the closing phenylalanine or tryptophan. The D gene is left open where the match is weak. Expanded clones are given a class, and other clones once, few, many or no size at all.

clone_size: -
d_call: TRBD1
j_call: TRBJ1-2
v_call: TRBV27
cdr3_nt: TGTGCCAGCAGTAAAGACAGGGACTGGGATGGCTACACCTTC
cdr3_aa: CASSKDRDWDGYTF

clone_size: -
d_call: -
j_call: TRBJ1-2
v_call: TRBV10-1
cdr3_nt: TGCGCCAGCAGTTCAGGGACGGCGGGGGGCTACACCTTC
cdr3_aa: CASSSGTAGGYTF

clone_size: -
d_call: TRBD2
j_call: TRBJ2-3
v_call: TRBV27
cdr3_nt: TGTGCCAGCAGCCTGCGGGGGGTAGGAGATACGCAGTATTTT
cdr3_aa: CASSLRGVGDTQYF

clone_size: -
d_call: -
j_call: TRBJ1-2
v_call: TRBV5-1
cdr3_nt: TGCGCCAGCAGCGACAGGAATAACTATGGCTACACCTTC
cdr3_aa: CASSDRNNYGYTF

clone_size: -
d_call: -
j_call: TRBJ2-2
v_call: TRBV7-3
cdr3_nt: TGTGCCAGCAGCTTAAATCTTAACACCGGGGAGCTGTTTTTT
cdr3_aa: CASSLNLNTGELFF

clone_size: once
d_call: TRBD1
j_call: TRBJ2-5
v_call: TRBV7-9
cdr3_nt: TGTGCCAGCAGCTTTGGTCGACAGGGGGTTAAGTACTTC
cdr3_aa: CASSFGRQGVKYF

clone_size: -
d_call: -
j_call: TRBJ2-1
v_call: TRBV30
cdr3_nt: TGTGCCTGGAGTGTACGAACTTTAAGCTCCTACAATGAGCAGTTCTTC
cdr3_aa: CAWSVRTLSSYNEQFF

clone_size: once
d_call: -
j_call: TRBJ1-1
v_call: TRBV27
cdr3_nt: TGTGCCAGCAGTTTCCCGGGATTTAATACTGAAGCTTTCTTT
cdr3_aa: CASSFPGFNTEAFF

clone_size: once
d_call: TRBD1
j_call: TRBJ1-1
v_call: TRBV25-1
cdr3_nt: TGTGCCAGCAGTGAATATGGGGGACAGGGGAACACTGAAGCTTTCTTT
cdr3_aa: CASSEYGGQGNTEAFF

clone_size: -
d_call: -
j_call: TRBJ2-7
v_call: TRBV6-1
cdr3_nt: TGTGCCAGCAGTGAATCCGGGACACTCTTCTACGAGCAGTACTTC
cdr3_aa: CASSESGTLFYEQYF

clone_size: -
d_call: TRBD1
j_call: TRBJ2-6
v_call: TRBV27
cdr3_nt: TGTGCCAGCAGGCCAATACAGGGGGCGACTGGGGCCAACGTCCTGACTTTC
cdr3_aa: CASRPIQGATGANVLTF

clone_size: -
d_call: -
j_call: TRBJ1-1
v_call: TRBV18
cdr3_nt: TGTGCCAGCTCACCCGTCAGGAACACTGAAGCTTTCTTT
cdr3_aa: CASSPVRNTEAFF

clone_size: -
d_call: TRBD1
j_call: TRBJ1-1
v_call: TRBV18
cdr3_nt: TGTGCCAGCTCACAAGGACAGGGGACGGATGCTTTCTTT
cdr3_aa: CASSQGQGTDAFF

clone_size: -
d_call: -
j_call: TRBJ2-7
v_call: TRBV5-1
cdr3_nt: TGCGCCAGCAGCTTGAGTGTTACTCTAGTCGACGAGCAGTACTTC
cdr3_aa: CASSLSVTLVDEQYF

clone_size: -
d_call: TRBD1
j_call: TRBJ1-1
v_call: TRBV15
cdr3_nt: TGTGCCACCAGCAGAAACAGGGGTGGGACTGAAGCTTTCTTT
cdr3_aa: CATSRNRGGTEAFF

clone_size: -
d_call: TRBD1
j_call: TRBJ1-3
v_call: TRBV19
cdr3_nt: TGTGCCAGTAACGGATTGACAGGGTTATCTGGAAACACCATATATTTT
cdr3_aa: CASNGLTGLSGNTIYF

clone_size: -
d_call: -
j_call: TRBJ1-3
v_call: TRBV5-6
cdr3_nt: TGTGCCAGCAGCTTGGGAGAACTACGACTCTCTGGAAACACCATATATTTT
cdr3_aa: CASSLGELRLSGNTIYF

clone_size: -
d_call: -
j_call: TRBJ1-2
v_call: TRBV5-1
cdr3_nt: TGCGCCAGCAGCCCCCCCGGCGGACCAGGGATCTATGGCTACACCTTC
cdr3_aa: CASSPPGGPGIYGYTF

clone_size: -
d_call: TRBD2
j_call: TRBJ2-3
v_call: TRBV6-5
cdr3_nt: TGTGCCAGCAGTTACTCGCTATCTGGGGGGGAAGATACGCAGTATTTT
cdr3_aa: CASSYSLSGGEDTQYF

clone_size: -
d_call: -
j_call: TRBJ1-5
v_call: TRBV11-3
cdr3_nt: TGTGCCAGCCTGGGGGGTAGAAATCAGCCCCAGCATTTT
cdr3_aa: CASLGGRNQPQHF

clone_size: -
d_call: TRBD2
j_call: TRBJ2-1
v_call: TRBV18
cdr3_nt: TGTGCCAGCTCACCCGAGGGGACTAGCTACGATGAGCAGTTCTTC
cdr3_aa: CASSPEGTSYDEQFF

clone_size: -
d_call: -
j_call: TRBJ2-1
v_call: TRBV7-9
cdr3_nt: TGTGCCAGCAGCTTGGGCCGTGGCTCCTACAATGAGCAGTTCTTC
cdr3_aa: CASSLGRGSYNEQFF

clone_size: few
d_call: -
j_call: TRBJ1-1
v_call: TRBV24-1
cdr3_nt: TGTGCCACCAGTGCCAGGGAAACTGAAGCTTTCTTT
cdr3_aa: CATSARETEAFF

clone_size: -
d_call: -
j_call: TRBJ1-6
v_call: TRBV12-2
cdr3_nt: TGTGCAAGTCGCGGCCCCGACACCAGGGGGGAGCATTCACCCCTCCACTTT
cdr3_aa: CASRGPDTRGEHSPLHF

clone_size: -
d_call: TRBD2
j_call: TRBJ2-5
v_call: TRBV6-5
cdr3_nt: TGTGCCAGCACTTCTAGCGGGGGACAGCTAGAGACCCAGTACTTC
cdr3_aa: CASTSSGGQLETQYF

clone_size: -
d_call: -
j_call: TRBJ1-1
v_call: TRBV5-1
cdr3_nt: TGCGCCAGCAGCCTTGGGACAAGGAACACTGAAGCTTTCTTT
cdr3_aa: CASSLGTRNTEAFF

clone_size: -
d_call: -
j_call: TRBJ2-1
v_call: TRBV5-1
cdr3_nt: TGCGCCAGCAATCGGGACTCCCCGGGGAATGAGCAGTTCTTC
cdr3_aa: CASNRDSPGNEQFF

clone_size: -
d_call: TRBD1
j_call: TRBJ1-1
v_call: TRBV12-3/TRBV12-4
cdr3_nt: TGTGCCAGCAGTGGACAGGGGGCAGCTGAAGCTTTCTTT
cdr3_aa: CASSGQGAAEAFF

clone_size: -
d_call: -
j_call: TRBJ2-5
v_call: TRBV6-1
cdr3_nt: TGTGCCAGCAGTGAATCCCAGGGCCCCCAAGAGACCCAGTACTTC
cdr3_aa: CASSESQGPQETQYF

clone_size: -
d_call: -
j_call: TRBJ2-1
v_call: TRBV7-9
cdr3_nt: TGTGCCAGCAGCTTTCTAGCTCCGGACAATGAGCAGTTCTTC
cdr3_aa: CASSFLAPDNEQFF

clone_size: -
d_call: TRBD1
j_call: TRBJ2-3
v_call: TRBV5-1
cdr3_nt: TGCGCCAGCAGCTACCGGGACAGCGGTTCGGGACATACGCAGTATTTT
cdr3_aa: CASSYRDSGSGHTQYF

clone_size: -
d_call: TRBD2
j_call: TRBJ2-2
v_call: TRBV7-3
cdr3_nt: TGTGCCAGCAGCCAGACACTAGCGGGAAGCTCAACCGGGGAGCTGTTTTTT
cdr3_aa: CASSQTLAGSSTGELFF

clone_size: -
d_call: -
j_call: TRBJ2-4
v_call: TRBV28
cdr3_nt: TGTGCCAGCAGTTTATCGGGGAGGAACATTCAGTACTTC
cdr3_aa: CASSLSGRNIQYF

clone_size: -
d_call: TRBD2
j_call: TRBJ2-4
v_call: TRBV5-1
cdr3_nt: TGCGCCAGCAGCTTGGAAGGCGGGGGGCGCGACATTCAGTACTTC
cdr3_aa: CASSLEGGGRDIQYF

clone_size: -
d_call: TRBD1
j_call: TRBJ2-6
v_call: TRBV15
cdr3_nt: TGTGCCACCAGCTTTTATCCGGGACAGGGTCTTTCTGGGGCCAACGTCCTGACTTTC
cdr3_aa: CATSFYPGQGLSGANVLTF

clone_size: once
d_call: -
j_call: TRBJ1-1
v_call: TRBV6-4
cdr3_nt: TGTGCCAGCAGTCGGGAGATGAACACTGAAGCTTTCTTT
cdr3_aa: CASSREMNTEAFF

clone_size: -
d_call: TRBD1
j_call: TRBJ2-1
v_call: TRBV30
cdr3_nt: TGTGCCTGGAGTGAGGGACAGGGTGAGGGGTACAATGAGCAGTTCTTC
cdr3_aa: CAWSEGQGEGYNEQFF